What follows is one TCR beta chain and its context. The antigen remains undetermined. Germline V lookup: CDR1 SGHVS, CDR2 FNYEAQ. V shed 2 bases and J shed 4 bases, with 20 bases lying between them. CDR3 length: 18 residues. This specimen comes from a study of CD8 T cells in ankylosing spondylitis. Each CDR3 protein gets one entry after TCRdb re-called the 5' RACE reads with MiXCR. The table shows hundreds of thousands of distinct CDR3 sequences, with about 12% occurring only once. Overall study results and limits: A CD8+ phenotype characterized the disease-linked clones, which were relatively rare in peripheral blood. One TCR beta motif, made up of eight or nine highly homologous variants, appeared characteristic of ankylosing spondylitis blood. Prior work had noted some motif variants in reactive arthritis blood and synovial fluid.

The sequence came from a male donor with ankylosing spondylitis. The chain is built from TRBV7-6 and TRBJ2-2; D may be TRBD1 or TRBD2 (5 bases each). The specimen sequenced was blood, either unsorted or a sorted T cell fraction (not recorded which). Here the CDR3 reads CASSLRDALPGITGELFF. The CDR3 bases are TGTGCCAGCAGCTTAAGGGACGCGCTTCCGGGTATCACCGGGGAGCTGTTTTTT.